This TCR beta chain was captured in a study of blood T cell repertoires in COVID-19. Clones were read by immunoSEQ multiplex PCR, and TCRdb kept only the in-frame ones, dropping some. This table has 110,000 to 150,000 clones, about 70% appearing once. This clone came up a few times. This receptor was taken from a man of 80 years or more with acute or convalescent COVID-19. Sequencing was carried out using peripheral blood.

CDR3 in amino acids: CASTIQGFNEQYF. The CDR3 bases are TGTGCCAGCACAATCCAGGGCTTCAACGAGCAGTACTTC. This chain connects TRBV6-1 to TRBJ2-7, with a weak D call TRBD1 (5 bases). The V and J ends lost 7 bases and 5 bases respectively, with 15 bases between them. There are 13 residues in the CDR3. CDR1 is MNHNS and CDR2 is SASEGT in the germline V gene.